The entry that follows covers one T cell receptor (beta chain) sequence. The data stem from a study of blood T cell repertoires in COVID-19. From germline, CDR1 is SGHRS and CDR2 YFSETQ. Germline trimming cut 4 bases from V and 4 bases from J; bases unmatched to any gene: 4. The CDR3 has 16 amino acids. This table comes from immunoSEQ multiplex PCR, and its TCRdb copy is limited to in-frame clones, with some not included. The sample lists approximately 170,000 clones, 86% occurring once. The specimen was peripheral blood. The chain is built from TRBV5-1 and TRBJ2-5; 16 nucleotides match TRBD2. This receptor was taken from a man between 65 and 79 years old with acute or convalescent COVID-19. CDR3 bases: TGCGCCAGCAGCCTGGGACTAGCGGGGGGGCCAGAGACCCAGTACTTC. Translation: CASSLGLAGGPETQYF.